A single sample is the source of the 25 T cell receptor beta chains below, sequenced in a study of CD8+CD57+ T cells in acquired aplastic anemia. Whoever was chosen for sequencing had shown CD8+CD57+ cell expansion by flow cytometry. TCR beta VDJ combinations and CDR3 sequences were profiled from genomic DNA. MiXCR, applied by TCRdb to the reads, yields one record per CDR3 protein. The table records 150,000 to 200,000 distinct CDR3 sequences, roughly half of them present only once. Material for sequencing was sorted CD4+, CD8+, or CD8+CD57+ T cells (not recorded which) from PBMCs. The source of these receptors is a human donor with aplastic anemia.

This clonotype was picked up many times. This chain connects TRBV5-1 to TRBJ1-1, with 8 bases lining up with TRBD1. Trimming cost V 3 bases and J 6 bases; bases outside gene matches: 16. The CDR3 loop spans 17 amino acids. Per the germline V gene, CDR1 is SGHRS and CDR2 is YFSETQ. CDR3 sequence reads: CASSSPDRAGRTAEAFF. The CDR3 DNA follows: TGCGCCAGCAGCTCCCCGGACAGGGCAGGGAGAACCGCTGAAGCTTTCTTT.

By share, this clonotype ranks as medium-sized. The CDR3 DNA reads as TGTGCCATCAGTGATTTGTACCAGCGGGGCTACGAGCAGTACTTC. It specifies CAISDLYQRGYEQYF. The rearrangement uses TRBV10-3 and TRBJ2-7, with TRBD2 identical over 7 bases. CDR3 length equals 15 residues. V was pared by 3 bases and J by 3 bases, with 8 bases of the junction left unmatched. Germline loops: CDR1 ENHRY, CDR2 SYGVKD.

This clonotype was seen a few times. V and J are TRBV10-3 and TRBJ1-5; D unresolved. Germline V gene data show CDR1 as ENHRY and CDR2 as SYGVKD. V lost 3 bases and J 1 base, leaving 4 bases between the germline ends. There are 13 residues in the CDR3. The CDR3 loop is CAISEVSNQPQHF. In DNA form, the CDR3 reads TGTGCCATCAGTGAAGTCAGCAATCAGCCCCAGCATTTT.

This clonotype was recorded at least ten times. The chain links TRBV7-3 to TRBJ1-1; tentative D call: TRBD1 (5 bases). Germline CDR1 SGHTA, CDR2 FQGTGA. The CDR3 is made up of 18 amino acids. The V end was cut by 0 bases, the J end by 4 bases, with 21 bases between. Here the CDR3 reads CASSLTWDPVRRVTEAFF. The CDR3, as DNA: TGTGCCAGCAGCTTAACTTGGGACCCTGTGCGTCGTGTCACTGAAGCTTTCTTT. Filled out from reference TRBV7-3 and TRBJ1-1, the complete variable domain reads GAGVSQTPSNKVTEKGKYVELRCDPISGHTALYWYRQSLGQGPEFLIYFQGTGAADDSGLPNDRFFAVRPEGSVSTLKIQRTERGDSAVYLCASSLTWDPVRRVTEAFFGQGTRLTVV.

A few counts support this clonotype. The chain combines TRBV30 with TRBJ2-7, with D tentatively TRBD1 (5 bases). V was shortened by 3 bases and J by 2 bases, with 17 bases between the two germline ends. Looked up from germline, CDR1 is GTSNPN and CDR2 is SVGIG (reference sequence). This CDR3 spans 15 amino acids. CDR3 coding DNA: TGTGCCTGGAGCCCACTTGGGGCCCCGGCCTACGAGCAGTACTTC. Amino acids: CAWSPLGAPAYEQYF.

The chain links TRBV20-1 to TRBJ1-2; TRBD1 matches at 9 bases. The CDR3 runs 15 residues. The ends lost 6 bases at V and 2 bases at J; junction bases unmatched: 10. The germline CDR1 and CDR2 sequences are DFQATT and SNEGSKA (reference sequence). CDR3 in amino acids: CSAPGQGQANYGYTF. CDR3 in DNA: TGCAGTGCCCCTGGACAGGGGCAAGCAAACTATGGCTACACCTTC.

The chain joins TRBV11-1 to TRBJ1-1; 10 bases agree with TRBD1. The V gene end was trimmed by 4 bases and the J gene end by 1 base; junction bases not matched to a gene: 9. CDR3 length: 17 residues. Germline CDR1 SGHAT, CDR2 FQDESV (reference sequence). The CDR3: CASSSLGTGDANTEAFF. Here the CDR3 DNA reads TGTGCCAGCAGCTCCCTTGGGACAGGGGATGCGAACACTGAAGCTTTCTTT.

This clonotype was seen many times. This CDR3 reads CASSSSLGETQYF. CDR3 DNA sequence: TGCGCCAGCAGCTCATCCTTGGGAGAGACCCAGTACTTC. The J gene is TRBJ2-5, the V gene TRBV5-1; unclear D gene. CDR3 length equals 13 residues. CDR1 is SGHRS and CDR2 is YFSETQ in the germline V gene. V lost 3 bases and J 4 bases, leaving 10 bases between the germline ends. Based on the CDR3 plus reference TRBV5-1 and TRBJ2-5, the full variable domain is KAGVTQTPRYLIKTRGQQVTLSCSPISGHRSVSWYQQTPGQGLQFLFEYFSETQRNKGNFPGRFSGRQFSNSRSEMNVSTLELGDSALYLCASSSSLGETQYFGPGTRLLVL.

This clonotype was recorded many times. This chain uses TRBV7-2 with TRBJ2-2, with 9 bases aligning to TRBD1. CDR3 size: 16 residues. CDR1 and CDR2 from the germline V gene are SGHTA and FQGNSA. Trimming cost V 5 bases and J 2 bases; bases outside gene matches: 6. CDR3 bases: TGTGCCAGCAGCCCAAGGACAGGGGTAAACACCGGGGAGCTGTTTTTT. Translated: CASSPRTGVNTGELFF.

This clonotype showed up just a few times. The chain couples TRBV11-1 to TRBJ2-1, with 10 bases fitting TRBD2. With 2 bases clipped from V and 8 bases from J, the junction kept 9 bases outside the gene matches. Germline CDR1 and CDR2: SGHAT and FQDESV (reference sequence). The CDR3 covers 16 residues. CDR3 protein: CASSLWRAGGPDEQFF. In DNA form, the CDR3 reads TGTGCCAGCAGCTTATGGAGAGCGGGGGGGCCCGATGAGCAGTTCTTC.

The sample holds many counts of this clonotype. This rearrangement joins TRBV15 to TRBJ2-1; D may be TRBD1 (5 bases). Germline V gene lookup returns CDR1 LNHNV and CDR2 YYDKDF (reference sequence). Trimming removed 1 base from V and 5 bases from J, with 9 bases in between. CDR3 length: 14 residues. CDR3 loop: CATSRGGSHNEQFF. DNA for the CDR3: TGTGCCACCAGCAGAGGGGGCAGCCACAATGAGCAGTTCTTC.

This sequence joins TRBV25-1 and TRBJ2-7, with D possibly TRBD2 on 5 matching bases. There are 17 residues in the CDR3. The germline V gene encodes CDR1 MGHDK and CDR2 SYGVNS. V lost 1 base to trimming and J lost 2 bases, with 18 bases between them. The CDR3 protein is CASSESPGQRSTYEQYF. The CDR3, as DNA: TGTGCCAGCAGTGAATCTCCCGGGCAGCGGAGTACCTACGAGCAGTACTTC.

As for this clonotype: Since a much larger clone is just one base distant, this may be a read error. The chain uses TRBV3-1 and TRBJ2-5; D tentatively fits TRBD1 or TRBD2 (5 bases each). Germline values: CDR1 LGHDT, CDR2 YNNKEL (reference sequence). This CDR3 has 13 amino acids. Trimming removed 1 base at V and 11 bases at J, with 14 bases between. CDR3 amino acids: CASSQVSLGEQYF. The CDR3, as DNA: TGTGCCAGCAGCCAAGTGAGCCTGGGGGAGCAGTACTTC.

V is TRBV24-1 and J is TRBJ2-3; D gene unclear. The CDR3 length is 14 residues. Germline V gene data show CDR1 as KGHDR and CDR2 as SFDVKD. V was trimmed by 5 bases and J by 0 bases, leaving 8 bases between them. CDR3 bases: TGTGCCACCAGTGTGGGCTCTAGCACAGATACGCAGTATTTT. Residues: CATSVGSSTDTQYF.

The chain recombines TRBV19 with TRBJ1-1; possible D gene TRBD1, 5 bases. The CDR3 sequence is 13 residues long. The germline V and J ends were trimmed by 3 bases and 6 bases, with 11 bases remaining between them. Germline CDR1 LNHDA, CDR2 SQIVND (reference sequence). CDR3 bases: TGTGCCAGTAGTATTTGGGGGACCCCTGAAGCTTTCTTT. Its translation is CASSIWGTPEAFF.

In its sample, this clonotype was seen many times. V is TRBV7-8 and J is TRBJ1-5, with a possible D match to TRBD1 (5 bases). V dropped 5 bases and J dropped 2 bases, with 19 bases sitting between them. The CDR3 covers 17 residues. Germline CDR1 is SGHVS and CDR2 is FQNEAQ. Here the CDR3 reads CASSTAGIRGGNQPQHF. The CDR3, as DNA: TGTGCCAGCAGCACCGCCGGTATAAGGGGTGGCAATCAGCCCCAGCATTTT. Looking up the rest from reference TRBV7-8 and TRBJ1-5 gives the full variable domain: GAGVSQSPRYKVAKRGQDVALRCDPISGHVSLFWYQQALGQGPEFLTYFQNEAQLDKSGLPSDRFFAERPEGSVSTLKIQRTQQEDSAVYLCASSTAGIRGGNQPQHFGDGTRLSIL.

This clonotype showed up just a few times. The chain recombines TRBV10-1 with TRBJ1-3; D ambiguous. V lost 6 bases and J 0 bases, leaving 9 bases between the germline ends. Germline-derived CDR1 and CDR2 are WNHNN and SYGVQD (reference sequence). This CDR3 is built from 14 residues. In DNA form, the CDR3 reads TGCGCCAGCAGGGAAGGGAGCTCTGGAAACACCATATATTTT. Protein: CASREGSSGNTIYF.

Ten or more counts support this clonotype. The CDR3 sequence is CASGTGQGSGANVLTF. CDR3 nucleotide sequence: TGTGCTAGTGGTACCGGACAGGGCTCTGGGGCCAACGTCCTGACTTTC. V usage is TRBV12-5 and J usage is TRBJ2-6; 8 nucleotides line up with TRBD1. Trimming took 5 bases from V and 0 from J; bases not matched to a gene: 3. Germline loops: CDR1 LGHNT, CDR2 FRNRAP. CDR3 length: 16 amino acids. The full variable domain, its missing parts supplied by reference TRBV12-5 and TRBJ2-6, is DARVTQTPRHKVTEMGQEVTMRCQPILGHNTVFWYRQTMMQGLELLAYFRNRAPLDDSGMPKDRFSAEMPDATLATLKIQPSEPRDSAVYFCASGTGQGSGANVLTFGAGSRLTVL.

The rearrangement uses TRBV20-1 and TRBJ2-5, with D maybe TRBD2 (5 bases). Germline V lookup: CDR1 DFQATT, CDR2 SNEGSKA (reference sequence). This CDR3 spans 15 amino acids. The germline V and J ends were trimmed by 0 bases and 4 bases, with 15 bases remaining between them. The CDR3 DNA follows: TGCAGTGCTAGAGATCGGACGGCTGGGAGAGAGACCCAGTACTTC. This gives the protein CSARDRTAGRETQYF.

Many counts were recorded for this clonotype. The chain carries TRBV10-3 and TRBJ2-7; maybe TRBD1 (7 bases). The CDR3 runs to 14 residues. Germline V gene data show CDR1 as ENHRY and CDR2 as SYGVKD. Trimming removed 6 bases at V and 3 bases at J, with 15 bases between. In DNA form, the CDR3 reads TGTGCCATCAGACAGGGGACTTTAGTCTACGAGCAGTACTTC. This codes for CAIRQGTLVYEQYF.

Concerning this clonotype: A read error may explain this, as a much larger clone is one base away. The rearrangement joins TRBV6-2 or TRBV6-3 to TRBJ1-2; D remains ambiguous. The CDR3 totals 14 residues. The germline CDR1 and CDR2 sequences are MNHEY and SVGEGT. The CDR3 nucleotides are TGTGCCGGCAGTTACGGAGCCCAGAACTATGGCTACACCTTC. It specifies CAGSYGAQNYGYTF.

The V and J genes are TRBV20-1 and TRBJ2-5, with TRBD2 identical over 10 bases. Trimming took 6 bases from V and 3 from J; bases not matched to a gene: 19. CDR3 length: 18 amino acids. CDR1 and CDR2 from the germline V gene are DFQATT and SNEGSKA (reference sequence). The CDR3 nucleotides are TGCAGTGCAGTGGGGCTAGCGGGGGCTCCCCGGGGGGAAGAGACCCAGTACTTC. Its protein product is CSAVGLAGAPRGEETQYF.

V and J are TRBV29-1 and TRBJ2-7; 8 bases agree with TRBD2. V was clipped by 1 base and J by 7 bases; unmatched bases: 9. The CDR3 length is 14 residues. CDR1 is SQVTM, CDR2 ANQGSEA, per germline. The CDR3 nucleotides are TGCAGCGTTGAAGCGGGAGCGGGAGTGGGGGAGCAGTACTTC. Encoded protein: CSVEAGAGVGEQYF.

The table lists this clonotype with many counts. J is TRBJ2-5 and V is TRBV7-9; TRBD2 is a possible D gene (5 bases). The CDR3 spans 14 residues. The germline V gene has CDR1 SEHNR and CDR2 FQNEAQ (reference sequence). Trimming cost V 2 bases and J 0 bases, with 7 bases left between them. CDR3 DNA sequence: TGTGCCAGCAGCTTAAGGGAGTACCAAGAGACCCAGTACTTC. Its translation is CASSLREYQETQYF.

This clonotype was recorded once. A much larger clone lies one base from this, so it may be a read error. The rearrangement links TRBV5-6 to TRBJ2-7, with a tentative D call TRBD1 (6 bases). The CDR3 spans 19 residues. In germline, CDR1 is SGHDT, CDR2 YYEEEE. V was cut by 0 bases and J by 3 bases, with 25 bases left in between. The CDR3 loop is CASSLVLLNRERPFYEQYF. CDR3 bases: TGTGCCAGCAGCTTGGTTCTGCTCAACAGGGAACGTCCCTTCTACGAGCAGTACTTC.